These 8 T cell receptor beta chains came from one sample sequenced in a study of shared clonotypes between healthy human individuals. The assay was immunoSEQ multiplex PCR, and TCRdb's table has in-frame clones only and misses some. The table shows around 700,000 clones, with around 78% occurring only once. The sequencing input was memory CD4+ T cells sorted from blood. Stated subset: CD45RA-negative fraction. The receptors were sampled from a woman aged 30 to 39 in good health.

The chain links TRBV12-5 to TRBJ2-3; 7 bases map to TRBD2. The CDR3 has 14 amino acids. Looked up from germline, CDR1 is LGHNT and CDR2 is FRNRAP. V dropped 2 bases and J dropped 6; count of bases not matched to a gene: 5. The CDR3 nucleotides are TGTGCTAGTGGTTTGCACTCGCGGGGGGATACGCAGTATTTT. This encodes CASGLHSRGDTQYF.

The chain couples TRBV6-5 to TRBJ1-3, with TRBD1 matching 9 bases. The CDR3 is made up of 15 amino acids. The germline V gene encodes CDR1 MNHEY and CDR2 SVGAGI. J gave up 3 bases and V 6 bases, and 6 bases lay outside the gene matches. CDR3 coding DNA: TGTGCCAGCAGAGAACAGGGGGCCAGTGGAAACACCATATATTTT. Translating gives CASREQGASGNTIYF.

The chain is built from TRBV5-1 and TRBJ2-1; 12 nucleotides match TRBD1. J was trimmed by 6 bases and V by 2 bases; bases with no gene match: 3. Germline V CDR1 and CDR2: SGHRS, YFSETQ. This CDR3 is 15 amino acids long. The CDR3 loop is CASSLGTGGRNEQFF. CDR3 bases: TGCGCCAGCAGCTTAGGGACAGGGGGCCGCAATGAGCAGTTCTTC. The entire variable domain, with the rest obtained from reference TRBV5-1 and TRBJ2-1, is as follows: KAGVTQTPRYLIKTRGQQVTLSCSPISGHRSVSWYQQTPGQGLQFLFEYFSETQRNKGNFPGRFSGRQFSNSRSEMNVSTLELGDSALYLCASSLGTGGRNEQFFGPGTRLTVL.

The chain uses TRBV6-1 and TRBJ2-7, with 13 nucleotides matching TRBD2. CDR3 length: 18 amino acids. Per germline, CDR1 MNHNS and CDR2 SASEGT. The trim removed 2 bases at V and 4 bases at J, leaving 11 bases unmatched. CDR3 in DNA: TGTGCCAGCAGTGAAATCGGACTAGCGGGAGCGCGATGGTACGAGCAGTACTTC. Translation gives CASSEIGLAGARWYEQYF.

This chain links TRBV4-2 with TRBJ1-2; 7 bases agree with TRBD1. The CDR3 runs to 15 residues. Germline CDR1 is LGHNA and CDR2 is YNFKEQ. The junction had 9 bases not matched to a gene; V was cut back by 5 bases and J by 3 bases. CDR3 sequence: CASSIGQAKHYGYTF. The CDR3 DNA follows: TGTGCCAGCAGCATAGGACAGGCAAAGCACTATGGCTACACCTTC.

This clone was recorded only once. V gene TRBV28 combines with J gene TRBJ2-2; no clear D. V was pared by 6 bases and J by 1 base, with 3 bases between. The length of the CDR3 is 12 residues. Germline V CDR1 and CDR2: MDHEN, SYDVKM. The CDR3 spells CASSWNTGELFF. The CDR3, as DNA: TGTGCCAGCAGCTGGAACACCGGGGAGCTGTTTTTT. The variable domain in full, with the rest retrieved from reference TRBV28 and TRBJ2-2, is DVKVTQSSRYLVKRTGEKVFLECVQDMDHENMFWYRQDPGLGLRLIYFSYDVKMKEKGDIPEGYSVSREKKERFSLILESASTNQTSMYLCASSWNTGELFFGEGSRLTVL.

The chain has TRBV5-6 and TRBJ1-3; no reliable D call. The CDR3 is 14 residues long. Germline loops: CDR1 SGHDT, CDR2 YYEEEE. Trimming took 3 bases from V and 4 from J, leaving 11 bases between them. The CDR3 DNA is TGTGCCAGCAGCTCGTGGGTCTCGGGAAACACCATATATTTT. It specifies CASSSWVSGNTIYF.

This clone was observed a single time. The chain is built from TRBV14 and TRBJ2-3; TRBD1 matches 9 bases. V shed 4 bases and J 9 bases; nucleotides not matched to a gene: 14. This CDR3 spans 16 amino acids. Germline lookup yields CDR1 SGHDN and CDR2 FVKESK. This CDR3 reads CASSPPDRGIKHTQYF. CDR3 nucleotide sequence: TGTGCCAGCAGCCCGCCCGACAGGGGGATCAAGCACACGCAGTATTTT.